The clone carrying this T cell receptor (beta chain) occurred a few times. Surgery cases with the highest brain T cell transcript signatures were chosen for sequencing. Patients received at least one anti-epileptic drug before surgery. This sample was included in a study of brain T cells in children with intractable seizures. The method was immunoSEQ multiplex PCR; TCRdb's version includes in-frame clones alone and lacks a portion of them. The table includes about 41,000 clones, about 93% detected once. The CDR3 runs 15 residues. CDR1 MDHEN and CDR2 SYDVKM come from the germline V gene. The trim removed 4 bases at V and 0 bases at J, leaving 4 bases unmatched.

V gene TRBV28 combines with J gene TRBJ1-2; 8 bases align to TRBD1. Sequencing used peripheral blood, obtained at surgery. The TCR comes from a girl between 2 and 10 years old with tuberous sclerosis and intractable seizures. CDR3 nucleotides: TGTGCCAGCAGTTCGTGGACAGGGTCTAACTATGGCTACACCTTC. Translation gives CASSSWTGSNYGYTF.